What follows are 6 T cell receptor beta chains derived from one specimen sequenced in a study of human T cells and chemical hapten exposure. TCRdb called the RACE reads again in MiXCR, with one record for every CDR3 protein. The sample carries tens of thousands of distinct CDR3 sequences, 7.5% to 10% recorded once. Time point defined: patch test 2, 6 weeks after DPC sensitization. Described treatment: therapeutic diphenylcyclopropenone sensitization with weekly scalp DPC. The material sequenced was whole blood, taken in connection with sensitization to the hapten diphenylcyclopropenone (DPC). The receptor set was obtained from a man aged 30 to 45 with alopecia areata. Some clones in this sample may be carry-over from other donors' samples.

There are a few counts of this clonotype. V and J are TRBV7-8 and TRBJ1-4; possible D gene TRBD1, 5 bases. Trimming cost V 5 bases and J 8 bases, with 18 bases left between them. CDR3 length equals 15 residues. Germline CDR1 reads SGHVS; CDR2 reads FQNEAQ. CDR3 region: CASSASGTQGEKLFF. In nucleotides, the CDR3 is TGTGCCAGCAGCGCCTCCGGGACCCAAGGCGAAAAACTGTTTTTT.

This clonotype was recorded a few times. The V call is TRBV19, the J call TRBJ1-4; no reliable D call. The V gene's germline CDR1 is LNHDA and CDR2 SQIVND (reference sequence). Trimming pared 5 bases from V and 5 bases from J, leaving 15 bases between. The CDR3 sequence is 15 residues long. The CDR3 DNA sequence: TGTGCCAGTAGTGTAAACGGAGCCTTCAATGAAAAACTGTTTTTT. Translation: CASSVNGAFNEKLFF.

In this sample, this clonotype turned up a few times. V usage is TRBV29-1 and J usage is TRBJ2-5, with D perhaps TRBD1 or TRBD2 (5 bases each). Germline V gene data show CDR1 as SQVTM and CDR2 as ANQGSEA. The CDR3 length is 12 residues. Trimming shortened V by 6 bases and J by 2 bases, and 10 bases separated the two germline ends. CDR3 bases: TGCAGCGTCGGGACGCCGCAAGAGACCCAGTACTTC. Its translation is CSVGTPQETQYF.

This clonotype was observed at least ten times. V usage is TRBV6-2 or TRBV6-3 and J usage is TRBJ1-1; D possibly corresponds to TRBD1 (6 bases). Trimming took 0 bases from V and 7 from J, leaving 18 bases between them. Germline values: CDR1 MNHEY, CDR2 SVGEGT. The CDR3 length is 16 residues. The CDR3 sequence is CASSYSKPRGGREAFF. Here the CDR3 DNA reads TGTGCCAGCAGTTACTCCAAACCGAGGGGGGGCCGTGAAGCTTTCTTT.

Ten or more counts support this clonotype. The chain combines TRBV7-2 with TRBJ2-3, with 13 bases that match TRBD2. Germline V CDR1 and CDR2: SGHTA, FQGNSA. CDR3 length: 16 amino acids. V lost 4 bases and J lost 3; bases outside the gene matches: 4. CDR3 nucleotide sequence: TGTGCCAGCAGCTCATCACTAGCGGGAGGGACAGATACGCAGTATTTT. Translation gives CASSSSLAGGTDTQYF.

V is TRBV4-3 and J is TRBJ1-1; 9 positions agree with TRBD1. Germline assignment: CDR1 LGHNA and CDR2 YSLEER. The CDR3 runs 14 residues. The trim removed 3 bases at V and 5 bases at J, leaving 4 bases unmatched. In DNA, the CDR3 is TGCGCCAGCAGCCACGGACAGGGGAGGACTGAAGCTTTCTTT. It translates to CASSHGQGRTEAFF.